Each of the 24 T cell receptor beta chains below was sequenced from the same sample in a study of T cell repertoires in aging, cancer and after chemotherapy. TCR beta rearrangements were amplified from peripheral blood genomic DNA. TRB rearrangements spanning V, D and J were amplified using mixed TRB-A/B primers. TCRdb analysed the multiplex PCR reads with MiXCR anew, one entry per CDR3 protein. The sample holds about 490 distinct CDR3 sequences; around a third are singletons and the top ten take under 35%. Sample: blood. The receptors were gathered from a human donor with a blood cancer.

In this sample, this clonotype is large. V and J are TRBV15 and TRBJ2-5; the D is unclear. CDR3 size: 13 residues. Germline loops: CDR1 LNHNV, CDR2 YYDKDF (reference sequence). The V end lost 0 bases, the J end lost 4 bases, and 6 bases lay between the germline ends. The CDR3 DNA reads TGTGCCACCAGCAGAGATCCGCGAGAGACCCAGTACTTC. Translation: CATSRDPRETQYF.

By share, this clonotype ranks as large. J is TRBJ2-1 and V is TRBV12-3 or TRBV12-4; 14 nucleotides agree with TRBD2. The CDR3 loop spans 14 amino acids. V shed 4 bases and J 10 bases; nucleotides not matched to a gene: 3. CDR3 bases: TGTGCCAGCAGTTCCGGGACTAGCGGGGGCGAGCAGTTCTTC. This encodes CASSSGTSGGEQFF.

This clonotype rates as large (0.1 to 1%). This sequence joins TRBV6-5 and TRBJ2-7; 9 bases fit TRBD2. V dropped 4 bases and J dropped 1; count of bases not matched to a gene: 5. This CDR3 spans 15 amino acids. Germline CDR1 MNHEY, CDR2 SVGAGI. For the CDR3, the DNA is TGTGCCAGCAGTTCGGGACTAGCCTCGTCCTACGAGCAGTACTTC. This codes for CASSSGLASSYEQYF.

This clonotype is medium-sized (0.01 to 0.1%) by share. V gene TRBV20-1 combines with J gene TRBJ2-6, with D possibly TRBD1 on 5 matching bases. The V and J ends lost 3 bases and 0 bases respectively, with 15 bases between them. The germline CDR1 and CDR2 sequences are DFQATT and SNEGSKA (reference sequence). This CDR3 spans 17 amino acids. CDR3 in DNA: TGCAGTGCTAGTTCCGACAGCTCGTTCTCTGGGGCCAACGTCCTGACTTTC. As protein: CSASSDSSFSGANVLTF.

The chain is built from TRBV2 and TRBJ2-5; the D gene is possibly TRBD2 (5 bases). Trimming removed 3 bases at V and 5 bases at J, with 25 bases between. In germline, CDR1 is SNHLY, CDR2 FYNNEI. The CDR3 length is 18 residues. The CDR3 DNA sequence: TGTGCCAGCAGTGAGCGGCTAGGAGGCCGACCTATATTTGAGACCCAGTACTTC. Translating it yields CASSERLGGRPIFETQYF.

The CDR3 nucleotides are TGTGCCTGGAGTGTACTATCAGGGGTCGGTGGCTACACCTTC. Its protein is CAWSVLSGVGGYTF. V and J are TRBV30 and TRBJ1-2; TRBD1 is a possible D gene (6 bases). Between the trimmed V and J ends, which lost 0 bases and 7 bases, there was a span of 15 bases. This CDR3 has 14 amino acids. The germline gives CDR1 GTSNPN, CDR2 SVGIG (reference sequence).

Concerning this clonotype: This sequence may be a read error, since a much larger clone differs from it by one base. The chain recombines TRBV4-2 with TRBJ2-5, with D maybe TRBD2 (6 bases). Trimming shortened V by 1 base and J by 1 base, and 10 bases separated the two germline ends. The length of the CDR3 is 15 residues. Germline V gene data show CDR1 as LGHNA and CDR2 as YNFKEQ. The CDR3 loop is CASSQARRGQETQYF. The CDR3 nucleotides are TGTGCCAGCAGCCAAGCGCGGAGGGGCCAAGAGACCCAGTACTTC.

By its share, this clonotype is large. The CDR3 DNA is TGTGCCAGCAGTTTCACGTCTGGCCCGGGACTATCGTACAATGAGCAGTTCTTC. Translated: CASSFTSGPGLSYNEQFF. The chain recombines TRBV12-3 or TRBV12-4 with TRBJ2-1; TRBD2 agrees at 7 bases. The ends lost 3 bases at V and 4 bases at J; junction bases unmatched: 15. This CDR3 comprises 18 residues.

Within the sample, this clonotype is large (0.1 to 1%). This sequence joins TRBV29-1 and TRBJ1-1; 9 bases fit TRBD1. There are 13 residues in the CDR3. Trimming cost V 6 bases and J 4 bases; bases outside gene matches: 6. CDR1 is SQVTM and CDR2 is ANQGSEA in the germline V gene. Here the CDR3 reads CSVAGTGLTEAFF. The CDR3 nucleotides are TGCAGCGTGGCCGGGACAGGGCTCACTGAAGCTTTCTTT.

The chain links TRBV6-4 to TRBJ2-7; D is perhaps TRBD2 (7 bases). With 0 bases removed from V and 7 bases from J, the gap between germline ends came to 16 bases. The CDR3 spans 15 residues. Looked up from germline, CDR1 is MRHNA and CDR2 is SNTAGT. For the CDR3, the DNA is TGTGCCAGCAGTGACTCGGTGGGGGGGCCACCTGAGCAGTACGTC. It codes for CASSDSVGGPPEQYV.

By its share, this clonotype is large. This chain connects TRBV5-4 to TRBJ2-1; 10 nucleotides match TRBD2. The germline V gene has CDR1 SGHNT and CDR2 YYREEE (reference sequence). Trimming at V came to 4 bases and at J to 8 bases, leaving 6 bases not matched to a gene. This CDR3 region has 14 residues. CDR3 nucleotides: TGTGCCAGCAGCCAAATGACTAGCGGGTATGAGCAGTTCTTC. This sequence encodes CASSQMTSGYEQFF.

The rearrangement uses TRBV5-1 and TRBJ2-3; tentative D call: TRBD2 (6 bases). Trimming stripped 2 bases from V and 2 bases from J, with 9 bases between. CDR1 is SGHRS, CDR2 YFSETQ, per germline. The CDR3 is 14 amino acids. CDR3 nucleotides: TGCGCCAGCAGCTTCGGGGAGGTCACAGATACGCAGTATTTT. Its protein is CASSFGEVTDTQYF.

This chain links TRBV20-1 with TRBJ2-7; D may be TRBD1 (5 bases). Trimming left V 6 bases short and J 2 bases short, with 17 bases between. This CDR3 contains 14 residues. The germline gives CDR1 DFQATT, CDR2 SNEGSKA (reference sequence). CDR3 protein: CSARAERPTYEQYF. CDR3 sequence (DNA): TGCAGTGCCAGGGCCGAGCGACCTACCTACGAGCAGTACTTC.

In the case of this clonotype: The conserved closing phenylalanine or tryptophan is absent in this CDR3, likely reflecting a read error. J is TRBJ2-3 and V is TRBV29-1; 8 bases match TRBD1. The V gene end was trimmed by 4 bases and the J gene end by 5 bases; junction bases not matched to a gene: 2. Germline CDR1 reads SQVTM; CDR2 reads ANQGSEA. This CDR3 contains 12 residues. CDR3 nucleotide sequence: TGCAGCGTTGGACAGGGGAGAGATACGCAGTATCTT. It specifies CSVGQGRDTQYL.

In its sample, this clonotype was seen once. The rearrangement uses TRBV6-6 and TRBJ1-1, with D uncertain. Germline CDR1 and CDR2: MNHNY and SVGAGI (reference sequence). The CDR3 totals 13 residues. Trimming removed 0 bases at V and 4 bases at J, with 6 bases between. The CDR3 bases are TGTGCCAGCAGTTACTCGGAGGTCACTGAAGCTTTCTTT. Its translation: CASSYSEVTEAFF.

This clonotype was seen only a few times. The V gene is TRBV7-6, the J gene TRBJ2-6; D perhaps matches TRBD1 (6 bases). The CDR3 totals 19 residues. The germline V and J ends were trimmed by 1 base and 1 base, with 17 bases remaining between them. Germline assignment: CDR1 SGHVS and CDR2 FNYEAQ. The CDR3 protein is CASSLVGTLPRSGANVLTF. CDR3 DNA sequence: TGTGCCAGCAGCTTAGTGGGGACACTTCCACGTTCTGGGGCCAACGTCCTGACTTTC.

Regarding this clonotype: One junction end does not reproduce the germline sequence, and a read error may be involved. The chain employs TRBV4-2 and TRBJ1-5; D is undetermined. The CDR3 extends over 17 amino acids. Germline V gene sequence: CDR1 LGHNA, CDR2 YNFKEQ. Here the CDR3 reads CTSSQEWPVRSNQPQHF. The CDR3 DNA follows: TGCACCAGCAGCCAAGAGTGGCCGGTTAGAAGCAATCAGCCCCAGCATTTT.

V and J are TRBV5-4 and TRBJ2-7, with TRBD1 identical over 7 bases. Germline CDR1 SGHNT, CDR2 YYREEE (reference sequence). The CDR3 consists of 15 residues. Trimming removed 4 bases from V and 1 base from J; junction bases left unmatched: 8. The CDR3 is CASSPVKGQSYEQYV. Written as DNA, the CDR3 is TGTGCCAGCAGCCCAGTTAAGGGACAGTCCTACGAGCAGTACGTC.

The CDR3 DNA is TGTGCCAGCAGCTTAGATCGCCCCCCGGTGACCCAGTACTTC. It yields the protein CASSLDRPPVTQYF. The chain recombines TRBV11-2 with TRBJ2-1; D not certain. Near its end, the DNA agrees better with TRBJ2-5, so the J call may be wrong. Germline V gives CDR1 SGHAT, CDR2 FQNNGV. This CDR3 region has 14 residues.

The chain employs TRBV7-9 and TRBJ2-2; no clear D gene. CDR1 and CDR2 (germline): SEHNR, FQNEAQ (reference sequence). Trimming stripped 5 bases from V and 0 bases from J, with 7 bases between. This CDR3 has 14 residues. The DNA for the CDR3 is TGTGCCAGCAGCCTAAATCCGAACACCGGGGAGCTGTTTTTT. Its protein is CASSLNPNTGELFF. Full variable domain (outside the CDR3, taken from reference TRBV7-9 and TRBJ2-2): DTGVSQNPRHKITKRGQNVTFRCDPISEHNRLYWYRQTLGQGPEFLTYFQNEAQLEKSRLLSDRFSAERPKGSFSTLEIQRTEQGDSAMYLCASSLNPNTGELFFGEGSRLTVL.

The chain joins TRBV29-1 to TRBJ2-3; D is unclear. CDR3 size: 12 residues. Germline CDR1 SQVTM, CDR2 ANQGSEA. V was shortened by 4 bases and J by 1 base, with 6 bases between the two germline ends. CDR3 in amino acids: CSVVQGTDTQYF. Written as DNA, the CDR3 is TGCAGCGTTGTCCAGGGCACAGATACGCAGTATTTT.

This clonotype is labeled as medium-sized. J is TRBJ1-4 and V is TRBV11-2, with D uncertain. This CDR3 is 15 amino acids long. Germline V gene data show CDR1 as SGHAT and CDR2 as FQNNGV. Trimming removed 1 base at V and 7 bases at J, with 13 bases between. This CDR3 reads CASSLAPGVTEKLFF. DNA for the CDR3: TGTGCCAGCAGCTTAGCCCCCGGGGTAACTGAAAAACTGTTTTTT.

V gene TRBV5-4 combines with J gene TRBJ2-2, with 7 bases matching TRBD1. CDR1 is SGHNT, CDR2 YYREEE, per germline (reference sequence). The CDR3 length is 14 residues. Germline trimming cut 0 bases from V and 7 bases from J; bases unmatched to any gene: 3. The CDR3 coding sequence is TGTGCCAGCAGCTTGGTAGGGGGCGTCGGGGAGCTGTTTTTT. Translated, it gives CASSLVGGVGELFF.

This clonotype has a single count. This rearrangement joins TRBV12-3 or TRBV12-4 to TRBJ2-7; unclear D gene. The CDR3 contains 14 residues. V was shortened by 2 bases and J by 0 bases, with 8 bases between the two germline ends. CDR3 nucleotides: TGTGCCAGCAGTTTACAGTGGGTCTCCTACGAGCAGTACTTC. It is translated as CASSLQWVSYEQYF.